This T cell receptor beta chain was identified during a study of blood T cell repertoires in COVID-19. This table comes from immunoSEQ multiplex PCR, and its TCRdb copy is limited to in-frame clones, with some not included. The sample lists approximately 300,000 clones, around four fifths occurring once. The CDR3 has 14 amino acids. CDR1 LNHNV and CDR2 YYDKDF come from the germline V gene (reference sequence). Trimming removed 7 bases at V and 7 bases at J, with 19 bases between. Source material: peripheral blood. The sequence was collected from a woman between 50 and 59 years old with active or convalescent COVID-19. The rearrangement uses TRBV15 and TRBJ2-5; D is unresolved. For the CDR3, the DNA is TGTGCCACCAAGGTGACTGCCAACTACGGGACCCAGTACTTC. Translated: CATKVTANYGTQYF.